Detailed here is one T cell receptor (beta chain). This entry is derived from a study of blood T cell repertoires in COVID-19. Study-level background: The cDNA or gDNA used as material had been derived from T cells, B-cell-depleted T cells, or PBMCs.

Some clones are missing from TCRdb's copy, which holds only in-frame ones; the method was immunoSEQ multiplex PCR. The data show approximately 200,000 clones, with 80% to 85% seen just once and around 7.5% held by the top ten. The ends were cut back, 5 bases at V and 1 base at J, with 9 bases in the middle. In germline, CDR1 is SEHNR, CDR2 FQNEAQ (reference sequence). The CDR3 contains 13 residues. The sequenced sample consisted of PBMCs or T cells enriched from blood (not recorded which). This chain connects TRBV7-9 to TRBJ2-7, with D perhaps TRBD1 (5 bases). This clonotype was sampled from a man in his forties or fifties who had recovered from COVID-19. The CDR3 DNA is TGTGCCAGCAGCCCAGGGATTTCCTACGAGCAGTACTTC. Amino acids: CASSPGISYEQYF.